This T cell receptor beta chain was identified in a study of cytomegalovirus exposure and HLA in healthy donors. Broader study findings: Cytomegalovirus status, reportedly, was diagnosed with high specificity and sensitivity by the classifier. Cytomegalovirus association was listed for around 180 TCR beta chains.

CDR3 length: 14 residues. V was shortened by 2 bases and J by 4 bases, with 11 bases between the two germline ends. Germline loops: CDR1 SGHRS, CDR2 YFSETQ. To note about this clone: As yet, its antigen is unknown.

With 60 Vbeta and 13 Jbeta primers, the PCR was carried out. Assay: immunoSEQ multiplex PCR; the TCRdb copy retains only in-frame clones and omits some. The data hold 150,000 to 200,000 clones, with about 79% observed a single time. The chain links TRBV5-1 to TRBJ2-3, with a possible D match to TRBD2 (5 bases). The sequence came from a man younger than 35 in good health and CMV-seronegative. Sequencing input: PBMCs. The CDR3 reads CASSLRLTPDTQYF. CDR3 in DNA: TGCGCCAGCAGCTTACGACTAACCCCAGATACGCAGTATTTT.